The source of this T cell receptor beta chain is a study of blood T cell repertoires in COVID-19. Looking at the study overall: There were acute and convalescent COVID-19 samples, and they came from the United States, Italy and Spain. Sample material is recorded as cDNA or gDNA derived from T cells, B-cell-depleted T cells, or PBMCs.

Germline lookup yields CDR1 LNHDA and CDR2 SQIVND (reference sequence). The J segment lost 4 bases and the V segment lost 7 bases, leaving 5 bases of the junction unmatched. There are 14 residues in the CDR3. In the study's own analysis: Amplification with reference gene primers provided the estimates of nucleated cell counts. The table came from immunoSEQ multiplex PCR; TCRdb's copy has only in-frame clones and leaves some out. The D gene and trimming were derived from the DNA, and the V and J assignments and clone size from that table. Of roughly 100,000 clones in the sample, around four fifths were seen once.

The TCR sequence derives from a woman in her seventies with acute or convalescent COVID-19. The sample taken for sequencing was peripheral blood. V is TRBV19 and J is TRBJ1-5, with 9 bases that match TRBD1. Here the CDR3 DNA reads TGTGCCAGTACCCCCGGGACAGGGAATCAGCCCCAGCATTTT. Its protein product is CASTPGTGNQPQHF. The full variable domain, completed using reference TRBV19 and TRBJ1-5, is DGGITQSPKYLFRKEGQNVTLSCEQNLNHDAMYWYRQDPGQGLRLIYYSQIVNDFQKGDIAEGYSVSREKKESFPLTVTSAQKNPTAFYLCASTPGTGNQPQHFGDGTRLSIL.